Listed here is a single T cell receptor beta chain. Antigen: not known. Here immunoSEQ multiplex PCR was the method, and the copy in TCRdb shows in-frame clones only, minus some. This sample has about 300,000 clones; over 55% occur once, and the top ten carry roughly 6.8%. Trimming cost V 2 bases and J 6 bases, with 10 bases left between them. This CDR3 has 13 amino acids. Germline CDR1 SGHVS, CDR2 FQNEAQ. The sample comes from a study of cytotoxic CD8 clonotypes in ibrutinib-treated CLL. Study-level background: Response samples came after a median approximately twelve months of treatment, range 6 to 36.

General study points: Clonality was elevated at ibrutinib response and had returned toward baseline at progression.

The clonotype comes from a human donor with chronic lymphocytic leukemia. The sample here was PBMCs, taken after 36 months of ibrutinib treatment. The V gene is TRBV7-8, the J gene TRBJ1-1; D is possibly TRBD1 (6 bases). The CDR3 DNA reads TGTGCCAGCAGCTTAAACAGGGACCCTGAAGCTTTCTTT. It specifies CASSLNRDPEAFF.